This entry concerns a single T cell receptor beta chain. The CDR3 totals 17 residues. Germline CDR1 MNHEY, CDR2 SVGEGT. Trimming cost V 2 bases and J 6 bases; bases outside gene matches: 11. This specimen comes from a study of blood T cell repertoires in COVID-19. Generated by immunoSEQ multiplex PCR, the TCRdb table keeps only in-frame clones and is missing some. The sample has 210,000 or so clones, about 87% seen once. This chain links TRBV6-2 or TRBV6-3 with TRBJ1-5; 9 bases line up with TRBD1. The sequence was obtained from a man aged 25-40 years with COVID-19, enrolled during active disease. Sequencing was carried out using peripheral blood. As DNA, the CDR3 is TGTGCCAGCAGTTACGGTCCGGGACAGGGAAAAGGTCAGCCCCAGCATTTT. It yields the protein CASSYGPGQGKGQPQHF.